Each of the 3 T cell receptor beta chains below was sequenced from the same sample in a study of cytomegalovirus exposure and HLA in healthy donors (dated by TCRdb to 2017 to 2019). The library was prepared using the immunoSEQ multiplex PCR assay. The multiplex PCR relied on a mix of 60 forward primers for TCR Vbeta segments and 13 reverse primers for TCR Jbeta segments. This is the immuneACCESS table as TCRdb keeps it, with only in-frame sequences that have V and J called. A part of the clones is gone; compared with another copy, unresolved V genes explain less than half, and the rest is unexplained. The sample table contains roughly 120,000 clones; only one count was recorded for 50% to 65% of them. The ten largest clones take up around 9.7% of the sample. The source material was PBMCs. The receptors stem from a woman in her 40s in good health and CMV-seropositive.

The CDR3 reads CASSLMTSTDTQYF. The CDR3 bases are TGTGCCAGCAGCTTAATGACTAGCACAGATACGCAGTATTTT. The chain carries TRBV7-6 and TRBJ2-3; D gene uncertain. The CDR3 spans 14 residues. Germline loops: CDR1 SGHVS, CDR2 FNYEAQ. V lost 2 bases to trimming and J lost 0 bases, with 6 bases between them. The full variable domain, with the rest looked up from reference TRBV7-6 and TRBJ2-3, is GAGVSQSPRYKVTKRGQDVALRCDPISGHVSLYWYRQALGQGPEFLTYFNYEAQQDKSGLPNDRFSAERPEGSISTLTIQRTEQRDSAMYRCASSLMTSTDTQYFGPGTRLTVL.

The chain has TRBV5-1 and TRBJ2-1; TRBD2 agrees at 14 bases. CDR1 is SGHRS and CDR2 is YFSETQ in the germline V gene. The CDR3 loop spans 18 amino acids. Trimming removed 4 bases from V and 6 bases from J; junction bases left unmatched: 12. The chain's CDR3 is CASSPLWTSGRSVNEQFF. The DNA of the CDR3 is TGCGCCAGCAGCCCACTGTGGACTAGCGGGAGGTCGGTCAATGAGCAGTTCTTC.

The rearrangement joins TRBV19 to TRBJ2-3; 10 bases line up with TRBD1. The CDR3 runs to 15 residues. Unmatched junction bases numbered 11, after V lost 10 bases and J lost 4 bases. Germline CDR1 is LNHDA and CDR2 is SQIVND (reference sequence). This CDR3 is CATRPLGTGADTQYF. CDR3 nucleotides: TGTGCCACCAGACCCTTGGGGACAGGGGCAGATACGCAGTATTTT.